This TCR beta chain was sequenced in a study of regulatory T cells in long-lasting Graves disease. Whole-study results and caveats: Among the persistent patients, fewer than 3,000 public clonotypes were shared, more than the 966 shared among new patients. There was favoring of TRBV28, TRBJ1-2 and TRBJ2-5 in persistent disease.

Sample time point: newly diagnosed GD, antithyroid drugs for less than 3 months. Generation of the TCR library employed RNA extracted from PBMCs. Looked up from germline, CDR1 is GTSNPN and CDR2 is SVGIG (reference sequence). The germline V and J ends were trimmed by 7 bases and 3 bases, with 19 bases remaining between them. The CDR3 totals 14 residues. With regard to this clonotype: Its target is not known.

Arm-PCR of CDR3 regions and iRepertoire HTBI primers were the basis on which TCR beta libraries were built. One entry per CDR3 protein, called by TCRdb with MiXCR from the multiplex PCR reads. The table lists around 400,000 distinct CDR3 sequences, around 16% of them singletons. The same data also went into a second study, on T cells in Graves' hyperthyroidism and ophthalmopathy.

The sequence came from a woman aged 40 to 50 with Graves disease. The sequencing here drew on peripheral blood mononuclear cells (PBMCs), taken at new diagnosis, from a patient treated with antithyroid drugs. The chain joins TRBV30 to TRBJ2-7; possibly TRBD2 for D (6 bases). The CDR3 nucleotides are TGTGCCTCGAATTCCGGGACTGCTGTCTACGAGCAGTACTTC. Its protein is CASNSGTAVYEQYF.